The 2 T cell receptor beta chains listed next were all sequenced from one sample in a study of CD8 T cells in ankylosing spondylitis. A single record per CDR3 protein comes from TCRdb applying MiXCR to the 5' RACE reads. The table lists 150,000 to 200,000 distinct CDR3 sequences, roughly 11% of them singletons, with 29% in the top ten. Sample: blood, either unsorted or a sorted T cell fraction (not recorded which). These receptors originate from a male donor with ankylosing spondylitis or in good health (not recorded which).

This clonotype was counted many times. The chain uses TRBV29-1 and TRBJ2-6; D is ambiguous. V was cut by 3 bases and J by 3 bases, with 9 bases left in between. Germline V lookup: CDR1 SQVTM, CDR2 ANQGSEA. The CDR3 loop spans 14 amino acids. Written as DNA, the CDR3 is TGCAGCGTTGATACCAGGTTTGGGGCCAACGTCCTGACTTTC. Residues: CSVDTRFGANVLTF.

The sample holds many counts of this clonotype. V usage is TRBV20-1 and J usage is TRBJ1-6, with D possibly TRBD1 on 5 matching bases. This CDR3 is built from 17 residues. Trimming removed 0 bases at V and 8 bases at J, with 20 bases between. CDR1 and CDR2 (germline): DFQATT, SNEGSKA (reference sequence). The DNA of the CDR3 is TGCAGTGCTAGAGATCCGTCCAGGGCCGGAATCCATTCACCCCTCCACTTT. Its translation: CSARDPSRAGIHSPLHF.